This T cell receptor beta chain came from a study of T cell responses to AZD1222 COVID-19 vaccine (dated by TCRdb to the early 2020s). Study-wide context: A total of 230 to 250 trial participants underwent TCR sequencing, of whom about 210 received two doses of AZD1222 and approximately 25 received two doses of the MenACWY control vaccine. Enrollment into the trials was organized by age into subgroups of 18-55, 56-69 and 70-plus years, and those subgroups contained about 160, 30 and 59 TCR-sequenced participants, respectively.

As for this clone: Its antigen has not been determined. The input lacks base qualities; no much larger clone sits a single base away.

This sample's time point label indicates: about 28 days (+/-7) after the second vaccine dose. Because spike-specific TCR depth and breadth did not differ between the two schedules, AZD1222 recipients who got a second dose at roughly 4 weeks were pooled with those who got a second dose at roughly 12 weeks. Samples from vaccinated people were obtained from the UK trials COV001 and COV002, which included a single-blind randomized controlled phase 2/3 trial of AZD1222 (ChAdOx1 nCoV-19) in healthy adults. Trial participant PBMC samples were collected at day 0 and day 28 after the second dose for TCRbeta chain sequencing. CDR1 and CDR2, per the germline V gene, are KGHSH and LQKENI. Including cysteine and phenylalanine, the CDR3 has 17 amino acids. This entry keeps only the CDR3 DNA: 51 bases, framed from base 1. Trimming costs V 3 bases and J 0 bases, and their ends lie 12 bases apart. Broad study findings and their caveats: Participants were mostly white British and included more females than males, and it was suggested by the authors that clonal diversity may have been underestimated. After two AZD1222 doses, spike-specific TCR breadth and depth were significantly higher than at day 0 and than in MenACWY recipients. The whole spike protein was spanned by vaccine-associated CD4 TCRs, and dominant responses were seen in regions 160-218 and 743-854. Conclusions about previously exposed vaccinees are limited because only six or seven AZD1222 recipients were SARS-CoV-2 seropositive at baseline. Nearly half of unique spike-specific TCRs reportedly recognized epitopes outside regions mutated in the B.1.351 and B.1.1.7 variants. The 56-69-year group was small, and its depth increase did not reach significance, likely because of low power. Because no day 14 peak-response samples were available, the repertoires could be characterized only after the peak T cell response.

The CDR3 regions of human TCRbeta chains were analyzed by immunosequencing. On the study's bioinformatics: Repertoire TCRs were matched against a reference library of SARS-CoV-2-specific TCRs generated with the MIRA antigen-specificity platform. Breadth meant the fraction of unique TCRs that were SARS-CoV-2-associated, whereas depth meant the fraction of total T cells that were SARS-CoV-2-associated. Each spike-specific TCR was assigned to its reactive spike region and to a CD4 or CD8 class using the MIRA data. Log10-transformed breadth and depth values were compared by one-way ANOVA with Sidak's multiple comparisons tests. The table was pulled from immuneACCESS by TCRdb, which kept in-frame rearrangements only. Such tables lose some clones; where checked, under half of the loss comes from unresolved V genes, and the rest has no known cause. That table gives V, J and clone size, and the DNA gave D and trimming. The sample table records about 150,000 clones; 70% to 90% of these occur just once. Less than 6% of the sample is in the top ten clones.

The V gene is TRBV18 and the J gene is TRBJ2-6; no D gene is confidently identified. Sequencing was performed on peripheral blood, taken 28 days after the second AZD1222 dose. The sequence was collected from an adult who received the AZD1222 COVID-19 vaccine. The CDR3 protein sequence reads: CASSPGSPGSGANVLTF. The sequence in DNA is TGTGCCAGCTCACCCGGCTCTCCGGGCTCTGGGGCCAACGTCCTGACTTTC.